One TCR beta chain is described in this entry. Its cognate antigen is unknown. This entry comes from a study of cytomegalovirus exposure and HLA in healthy donors. Study in general: From HLA-typed donors, an early data release held about 92 million unique TCRs. Findings of the study overall: Most subjects' HLA-A and HLA-B alleles were reportedly predicted from TCR beta sequences. Overall, roughly 150 TCR beta chains were annotated as cytomegalovirus-associated. Within the data, a cluster of highly shared sequence variants was likely a sequencing artifact.

60 Vbeta and 13 Jbeta primers were used in PCR. Measured with immunoSEQ multiplex PCR; TCRdb has only the in-frame clones, and not every one. Of 150,000 to 200,000 clones in the sample, approximately 72% were seen once. This CDR3 has 16 residues. Deletions cut 5 bases from V and 0 bases from J, with 16 bases between. CDR1 is SGHTA and CDR2 is FQGTGA in the germline V gene. The origin of this receptor is a human donor in good health. V usage is TRBV7-3 and J usage is TRBJ1-2; D might be TRBD1 (6 bases). The sample was PBMCs. CDR3 sequence reads: CASSPGGQGSNYGYTF. The CDR3 nucleotides read TGTGCCAGCAGCCCCGGGGGGCAGGGTTCTAACTATGGCTACACCTTC.